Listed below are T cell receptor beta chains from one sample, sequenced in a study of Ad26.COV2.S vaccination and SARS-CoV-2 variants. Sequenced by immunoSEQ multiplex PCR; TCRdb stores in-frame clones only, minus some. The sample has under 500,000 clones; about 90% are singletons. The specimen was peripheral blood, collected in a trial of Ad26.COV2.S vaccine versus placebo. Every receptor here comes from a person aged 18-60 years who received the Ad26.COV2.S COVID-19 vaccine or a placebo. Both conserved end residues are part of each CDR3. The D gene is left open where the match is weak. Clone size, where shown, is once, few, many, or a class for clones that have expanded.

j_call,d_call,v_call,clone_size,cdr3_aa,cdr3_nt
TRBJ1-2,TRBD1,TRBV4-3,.,CASSFSRDSLYGYTF,TGCGCCAGCAGCTTCAGCCGGGACAGCTTATATGGCTACACCTTC
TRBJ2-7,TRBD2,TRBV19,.,CASSIGAGGQYEQYF,TGTGCCAGTAGTATTGGAGCGGGGGGGCAGTACGAGCAGTACTTC
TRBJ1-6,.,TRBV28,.,CASSSPREVSSPLHF,TGTGCCAGCAGTTCGCCTCGAGAGGTATCCTCACCCCTCCACTTT
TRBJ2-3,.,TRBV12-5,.,CASGLVVTSGTDTQYF,TGTGCTAGTGGTTTGGTAGTGACTAGTGGCACAGATACGCAGTATTTT
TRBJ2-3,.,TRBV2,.,CASSVSGGSYTQYF,TGTGCCAGCAGTGTCAGTGGGGGGAGTTATACGCAGTATTTT
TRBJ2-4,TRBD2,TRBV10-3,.,CAISETLAGVIQAKNIQYF,TGTGCCATCAGTGAGACACTAGCGGGGGTCATACAGGCCAAAAACATTCAGTACTTC
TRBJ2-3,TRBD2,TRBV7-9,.,CASSSTSGVDTQYF,TGTGCCAGCAGCTCGACTAGCGGGGTGGATACGCAGTATTTT
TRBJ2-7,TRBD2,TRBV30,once,CAWSAGLAGDSYEQYF,TGTGCCTGGAGTGCTGGACTAGCGGGGGACTCCTACGAGCAGTACTTC
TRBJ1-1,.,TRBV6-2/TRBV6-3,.,CASSYSRGNTEAFF,TGTGCCAGCAGTTACTCGCGAGGGAACACTGAAGCTTTCTTT
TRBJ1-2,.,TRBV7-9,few,CASSFLMSSDYGYTF,TGTGCCAGCAGCTTTTTAATGAGCAGTGATTATGGCTACACCTTC
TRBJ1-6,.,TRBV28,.,CASSFRFNSPLHF,TGTGCCAGCAGTTTCAGGTTTAATTCACCCCTCCACTTT
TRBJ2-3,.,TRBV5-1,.,CASSPTVLTDTQYF,TGCGCCAGCAGCCCAACCGTCTTGACAGATACGCAGTATTTT
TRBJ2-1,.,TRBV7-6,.,CASSRVTGFGGNEQFF,TGTGCCAGCAGCAGGGTCACAGGGTTTGGTGGGAATGAGCAGTTCTTC
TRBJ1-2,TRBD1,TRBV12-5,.,CASDQSARGNYGYTF,TGTGCTAGTGACCAATCCGCCAGGGGGAACTATGGCTACACCTTC
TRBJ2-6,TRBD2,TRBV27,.,CASSPLGGTGANVLTF,TGTGCCAGCAGCCCACTGGGGGGGACTGGGGCCAACGTCCTGACTTTC
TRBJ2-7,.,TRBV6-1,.,CASSDGYEQYF,TGTGCCAGCAGTGACGGCTACGAGCAGTACTTC
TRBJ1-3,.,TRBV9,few,CASSVDGSSGNTIYF,TGTGCCAGCAGCGTAGATGGAAGCTCGGGAAACACCATATATTTT
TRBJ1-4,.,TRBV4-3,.,CASSVGAREVGKLFF,TGCGCCAGCAGCGTAGGGGCGCGGGAGGTCGGAAAACTGTTTTTT
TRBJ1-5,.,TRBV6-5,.,CASSYSGRGNQPQHF,TGTGCCAGCAGTTACTCTGGCAGGGGTAATCAGCCCCAGCATTTT
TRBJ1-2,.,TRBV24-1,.,CATSDPRRGGYTF,TGTGCCACCAGTGATCCCCGCAGGGGTGGCTACACCTTC
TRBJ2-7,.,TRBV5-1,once,CASSLNFIRSYEQYF,TGCGCCAGCAGCTTGAATTTTATTAGGTCCTACGAGCAGTACTTC
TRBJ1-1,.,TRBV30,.,CAWSRSARVPEAFF,TGTGCCTGGAGTCGGTCAGCGCGGGTACCTGAAGCTTTCTTT
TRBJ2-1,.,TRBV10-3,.,CAISESSKGGSVPNEQFF,TGTGCCATCAGTGAGTCGAGTAAGGGAGGCAGTGTCCCCAATGAGCAGTTCTTC
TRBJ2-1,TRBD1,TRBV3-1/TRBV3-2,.,CASSIRGPGGGNEQFF,TGTGCCAGCAGCATCAGGGGTCCAGGGGGTGGTAATGAGCAGTTCTTC
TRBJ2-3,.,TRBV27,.,CASSLSGPSLLDTQYF,TGTGCCAGCAGTCTCTCGGGCCCCTCCTTGCTGGATACGCAGTATTTT
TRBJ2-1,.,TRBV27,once,CASNRLGGSYNEQFF,TGTGCCAGCAACCGCCTGGGGGGATCCTACAATGAGCAGTTCTTC
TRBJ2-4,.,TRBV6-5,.,CASINFHIQYF,TGTGCCAGCATTAACTTCCACATTCAGTACTTC
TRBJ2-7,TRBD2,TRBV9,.,CASTRGTSGDEQYF,TGTGCCAGCACCCGGGGAACTAGCGGGGACGAGCAGTACTTC
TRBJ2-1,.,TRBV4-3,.,CASSPSVSGDEQFF,TGCGCCAGCAGCCCCTCAGTTAGTGGCGATGAGCAGTTCTTC
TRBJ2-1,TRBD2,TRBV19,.,CAIGLAGGLSYNEQFF,TGTGCGATTGGACTAGCGGGGGGCCTCTCCTACAATGAGCAGTTCTTC
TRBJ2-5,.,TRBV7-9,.,CASSPRAGIGETQYF,TGTGCCAGCAGCCCGAGGGCGGGGATCGGAGAGACCCAGTACTTC
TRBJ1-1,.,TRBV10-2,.,CASSVASAIPNTEAFF,TGCGCCAGCAGTGTGGCCTCTGCTATCCCTAACACTGAAGCTTTCTTT
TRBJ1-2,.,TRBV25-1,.,CASSEGDQGSNYGYTF,TGTGCCAGCAGTGAAGGGGATCAGGGTTCTAACTATGGCTACACCTTC
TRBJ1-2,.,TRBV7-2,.,CASSLEGSNYGYTF,TGTGCCAGCAGCTTAGAGGGCAGCAACTATGGCTACACCTTC
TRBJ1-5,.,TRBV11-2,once,CASSPTGINQPQHF,TGTGCCAGCAGCCCAACAGGGATTAATCAGCCCCAGCATTTT
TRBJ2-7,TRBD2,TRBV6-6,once,CASAGDSYEQYF,TGTGCCAGCGCGGGGGACTCCTACGAGCAGTACTTC
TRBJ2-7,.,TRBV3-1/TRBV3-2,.,CASSQDKGYEQYF,TGTGCCAGCAGCCAAGATAAGGGTTACGAGCAGTACTTC
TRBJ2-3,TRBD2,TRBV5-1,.,CASSLDRGLAGIKDTQYF,TGCGCCAGCAGCTTGGATCGAGGACTAGCGGGGATCAAGGATACGCAGTATTTT
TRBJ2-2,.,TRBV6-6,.,CASSYIGRTGELFF,TGTGCCAGCAGTTACATAGGGAGGACCGGGGAGCTGTTTTTT
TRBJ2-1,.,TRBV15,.,CATSRDPRSSYNEQFF,TGTGCCACCAGCAGAGATCCCAGGAGCTCCTACAATGAGCAGTTCTTC
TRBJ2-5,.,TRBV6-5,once,CASSRTSRDQYF,TGTGCCAGCAGCCGTACGAGTAGGGACCAGTACTTC
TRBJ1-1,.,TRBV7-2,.,CASSPVRTEAFF,TGTGCCAGCAGCCCCGTGAGGACTGAAGCTTTCTTT
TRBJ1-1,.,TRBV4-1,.,CASSHPQGGYEAFF,TGCGCCAGCAGCCATCCTCAGGGAGGATATGAAGCTTTCTTT
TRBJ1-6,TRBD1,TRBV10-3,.,CAISPPGQGTLHF,TGTGCCATCAGTCCCCCGGGACAGGGGACCCTCCACTTT
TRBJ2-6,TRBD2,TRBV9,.,CASSPPSGGHSGANVLTF,TGTGCCAGCAGCCCACCTAGCGGGGGGCACTCTGGGGCCAACGTCCTGACTTTC
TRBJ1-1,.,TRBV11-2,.,CASSDGSLNTEAFF,TGTGCCAGCAGTGACGGCTCCTTGAACACTGAAGCTTTCTTT
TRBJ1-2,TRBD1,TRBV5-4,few,CASGRTGGARGYTF,TGTGCCAGCGGCCGGACAGGGGGCGCGCGTGGCTACACCTTC
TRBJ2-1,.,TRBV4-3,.,CASSQFQGSWNNEQFF,TGCGCCAGCAGCCAATTTCAGGGGAGTTGGAACAATGAGCAGTTCTTC
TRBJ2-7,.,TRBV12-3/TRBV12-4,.,CASSLGGFEQYF,TGTGCCAGCAGTTTAGGAGGGTTCGAGCAGTACTTC
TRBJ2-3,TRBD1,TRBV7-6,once,CASTPHRGLGTDTQYF,TGTGCCAGCACGCCACACAGGGGTCTGGGCACAGATACGCAGTATTTT
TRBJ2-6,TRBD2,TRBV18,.,CASSLGTSGFFSGANVLTF,TGTGCCAGCTCACTTGGGACTAGCGGGTTCTTCTCTGGGGCCAACGTCCTGACTTTC
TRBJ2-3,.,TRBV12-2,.,CASRSIGGVRTDTQYF,TGTGCAAGTCGCTCGATTGGGGGGGTAAGGACAGATACGCAGTATTTT
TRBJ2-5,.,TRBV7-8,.,CASSAARGGETQYF,TGTGCCAGCAGCGCAGCTAGGGGTGGAGAGACCCAGTACTTC
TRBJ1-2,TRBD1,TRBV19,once,CASSIVQTGTAYGYTF,TGTGCCAGTAGTATAGTCCAAACCGGGACAGCTTATGGCTACACCTTC
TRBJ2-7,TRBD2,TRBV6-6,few,CASSSPLGGGNYEQYF,TGTGCCAGCAGTAGCCCTCTGGGCGGGGGAAACTACGAGCAGTACTTC
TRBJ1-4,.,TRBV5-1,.,CASSLGAPEKLFF,TGCGCCAGCAGCTTGGGCGCCCCTGAAAAACTGTTTTTT
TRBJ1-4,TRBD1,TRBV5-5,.,CASSSPPGTGGNKNNEKLFF,TGTGCCAGCAGCTCTCCACCCGGGACAGGCGGGAACAAAAATAATGAAAAACTGTTTTTT